The 21 T cell receptor beta chains reported below all come from one sample, sequenced in a study of OX40 agonist ivuxolimab in advanced cancers. Clones were read by immunoSEQ multiplex PCR, and TCRdb kept only the in-frame ones, dropping some. The sample carries 75,000 to 95,000 clones, approximately 88% recorded once. The sample was CD4+ or CD8+ T cells sorted from blood, taken in a trial of the OX40 agonist ivuxolimab. These receptors were collected from an adult with an advanced solid tumor such as melanoma, head and neck, liver or kidney cancer.

This chain joins TRBV7-6 and TRBJ2-7; TRBD2 aligns across 8 bases. The CDR3 extends over 15 amino acids. The V gene's germline CDR1 is SGHVS and CDR2 FNYEAQ. V gave up 6 bases and J gave up 3 bases; unmatched junction bases: 10. DNA for the CDR3: TGTGCCAGCAGTCAAACACTAGCGGCTATCTACGAGCAGTACTTC. Amino acids: CASSQTLAAIYEQYF.

CDR3 loop: CASSQGQGWYNEQFF. The CDR3 DNA reads TGTGCCAGCAGCCAAGGGCAGGGATGGTACAATGAGCAGTTCTTC. This chain connects TRBV14 to TRBJ2-1, with a possible D match to TRBD1 (5 bases). This CDR3 contains 15 residues. With 1 base removed from V and 4 bases from J, the gap between germline ends came to 11 bases. The V gene's germline CDR1 is SGHDN and CDR2 FVKESK.

The chain uses TRBV11-2 and TRBJ2-5; D remains unclear. The CDR3 spans 14 residues. Germline CDR1 and CDR2: SGHAT and FQNNGV. Trimming stripped 1 base from V and 2 bases from J, with 8 bases between. CDR3 DNA: TGTGCCAGCAGCTTAGCCATATGGCAAGAGACCCAGTACTTC. It yields the protein CASSLAIWQETQYF.

The chain couples TRBV7-8 to TRBJ2-7, with 7 nucleotides matching TRBD2. With 0 bases clipped from V and 4 bases from J, the junction kept 6 bases outside the gene matches. There are 15 residues in the CDR3. Germline CDR1 is SGHVS and CDR2 is FQNEAQ. As DNA, the CDR3 is TGTGCCAGCAGCTTAGCGGGAGGGCCCTTTTACGAGCAGTACTTC. Its protein product is CASSLAGGPFYEQYF.

The CDR3 region is CASSPMVSAQETQYF. The CDR3 DNA reads as TGCGCCAGCAGCCCAATGGTGAGCGCCCAAGAGACCCAGTACTTC. The chain is built from TRBV5-1 and TRBJ2-5; no firm D call. CDR1 and CDR2 (germline): SGHRS, YFSETQ. The CDR3 has 15 amino acids. Trimming took 4 bases from V and 1 from J, leaving 14 bases between them.

The CDR3 DNA sequence: TGTGCCACCAGCAGAGAGACAAGGGTGGGGGAGACCCAGTACTTC. Translation: CATSRETRVGETQYF. The chain couples TRBV15 to TRBJ2-5, with D unresolved. Trimming shortened V by 0 bases and J by 5 bases, and 13 bases separated the two germline ends. Germline-derived CDR1 and CDR2 are LNHNV and YYDKDF (reference sequence). This CDR3 has 15 amino acids.

The rearrangement uses TRBV5-1 and TRBJ2-2; D uncertain. V was shortened by 3 bases and J by 7 bases, with 10 bases between the two germline ends. Germline values: CDR1 SGHRS, CDR2 YFSETQ. CDR3 length equals 13 residues. The CDR3 DNA follows: TGCGCCAGCAGCTCCGACCGTGGCGGGGAGCTGTTTTTT. This sequence encodes CASSSDRGGELFF.

There are a few counts of this clone. The rearrangement uses TRBV5-6 and TRBJ2-5; TRBD2 aligns across 7 bases. Per the germline V gene, CDR1 is SGHDT and CDR2 is YYEEEE. CDR3 size: 14 residues. V shed 4 bases, J shed 7 bases, and the junction held 10 bases outside the gene matches. CDR3 sequence: CASSDSGGSVTQYF. The CDR3 DNA reads TGTGCCAGCAGCGATTCCGGGGGGTCGGTGACCCAGTACTTC.

The gene calls are TRBV28 and TRBJ1-2; no clear D. Trimming removed 5 bases from V and 1 base from J, with 17 bases in between. CDR3 length equals 16 residues. Germline V gene sequence: CDR1 MDHEN, CDR2 SYDVKM. CDR3 nucleotide sequence: TGTGCCAGCAGTCCCCCCTCCGGATACTTTAACTATGGCTACACCTTC. It is translated as CASSPPSGYFNYGYTF.

The chain combines TRBV28 with TRBJ2-3, with D perhaps matching TRBD1 or TRBD2 (5 bases each). The CDR3 is 14 residues long. V lost 6 bases and J lost 4, with 14 bases in between. Germline CDR1 and CDR2: MDHEN and SYDVKM. The CDR3 protein is CASSVPGRADTQYF. In nucleotides, the CDR3 is TGTGCCAGCAGCGTCCCGGGACGCGCAGATACGCAGTATTTT.

Worth noting for this clone: In the same sample, other DNA sequences code for this CDR3. The chain uses TRBV2 and TRBJ2-3, with unresolved D. V lost 6 bases, J lost 2 bases, and 6 bases lay in between. This CDR3 comprises 12 residues. Germline V gives CDR1 SNHLY, CDR2 FYNNEI. DNA of the CDR3: TGTGCCAGCAGCGAATCCACAGATACGCAGTATTTT. This codes for CASSESTDTQYF. The complete variable domain, with remaining parts taken from reference TRBV2 and TRBJ2-3, reads EPEVTQTPSHQVTQMGQEVILRCVPISNHLYFYWYRQILGQKVEFLVSFYNNEISEKSEIFDDQFSVERPDGSNFTLKIRSTKLEDSAMYFCASSESTDTQYFGPGTRLTVL.

DNA for the CDR3: TGTGCCAGCAGTTCGGCCCACTCCTACGAGCAGTACTTC. Translating gives CASSSAHSYEQYF. This chain links TRBV28 with TRBJ2-7; the D is unclear. Germline CDR1 reads MDHEN; CDR2 reads SYDVKM. CDR3 length equals 13 residues. Trimming pared 4 bases from V and 0 bases from J, leaving 7 bases between. The full variable domain, in which reference TRBV28 and TRBJ2-7 provide the parts outside the CDR3, is DVKVTQSSRYLVKRTGEKVFLECVQDMDHENMFWYRQDPGLGLRLIYFSYDVKMKEKGDIPEGYSVSREKKERFSLILESASTNQTSMYLCASSSAHSYEQYFGPGTRLTVT.

The CDR3 nucleotides are TGTGCCAGCAGCTTAGATCCCACGGGGGGGGATACGCAGTATTTT. As protein: CASSLDPTGGDTQYF. J is TRBJ2-3 and V is TRBV11-2; 8 nucleotides agree with TRBD2. CDR3 size: 15 residues. The junction had 5 bases not matched to a gene; V was cut back by 0 bases and J by 6 bases. Germline-derived CDR1 and CDR2 are SGHAT and FQNNGV.

The chain joins TRBV7-9 to TRBJ1-6; D not resolved. V was shortened by 8 bases and J by 7 bases, with 9 bases between the two germline ends. The CDR3 sequence is 12 residues long. CDR1 is SEHNR, CDR2 FQNEAQ, per germline (reference sequence). CDR3 sequence: CASGEWNSPLHF. The CDR3 bases are TGTGCCAGCGGCGAATGGAATTCACCCCTCCACTTT.

The chain is built from TRBV6-6 and TRBJ1-1; D uncertain. The CDR3 contains 12 residues. CDR1 MNHNY and CDR2 SVGAGI come from the germline V gene (reference sequence). V was trimmed by 6 bases and J by 4 bases, leaving 9 bases between them. In DNA, the CDR3 is TGTGCCAGCAGGTCGTGGAGCACTGAAGCTTTCTTT. This gives the protein CASRSWSTEAFF.

This chain connects TRBV2 to TRBJ2-2; 8 bases are a match to TRBD1. Germline loops: CDR1 SNHLY, CDR2 FYNNEI. V shed 5 bases and J 5 bases; nucleotides not matched to a gene: 7. The CDR3 is 15 amino acids. CDR3 DNA sequence: TGTGCCAGCAGTTCAGGGGGCCGAGGTACCGGGGAGCTGTTTTTT. It encodes CASSSGGRGTGELFF.

This clone qualifies as medium-sized (0.01 to 0.1%). The rearrangement uses TRBV27 and TRBJ1-2, with TRBD1 identical over 7 bases. The germline V gene has CDR1 MNHEY and CDR2 SMNVEV (reference sequence). V gave up 0 bases and J gave up 1 base; unmatched junction bases: 5. The CDR3 runs to 16 residues. CDR3 coding DNA: TGTGCCAGCAGTTTATCGGGAGGGGGCGGTAACTATGGCTACACCTTC. Translating gives CASSLSGGGGNYGYTF.

This sequence joins TRBV7-3 and TRBJ2-5; D call uncertain. CDR1 and CDR2 from the germline V gene are SGHTA and FQGTGA. The CDR3 runs 15 residues. V dropped 0 bases and J dropped 1 base, with 9 bases sitting between them. The CDR3 is CASSLTRGSQETQYF. CDR3 bases: TGTGCCAGCAGCTTAACTCGAGGCAGCCAAGAGACCCAGTACTTC.

This sequence joins TRBV4-1 and TRBJ2-3; D is perhaps TRBD1 or TRBD2 (5 bases each). The CDR3 runs to 16 residues. The germline CDR1 and CDR2 sequences are MGHRA and YSYEKL. V was pared by 4 bases and J by 2 bases, with 16 bases between. Here the CDR3 DNA reads TGCGCCAGCAGCCTCGATCCGGGACCCCACACAGATACGCAGTATTTT. Translating it yields CASSLDPGPHTDTQYF.

The chain combines TRBV29-1 with TRBJ1-2, with 9 positions matching TRBD1. Germline assignment: CDR1 SQVTM and CDR2 ANQGSEA. V gave up 5 bases and J gave up 8 bases; unmatched junction bases: 3. The CDR3 is 11 residues long. CDR3 loop: CSVTGGGGYTF. CDR3 sequence (DNA): TGCAGCGTTACAGGGGGCGGAGGCTACACCTTC.

The CDR3 DNA sequence: TGTGCCAGCAGTTTAATAGGGGCGGGGCCTAGCACAGATACGCAGTATTTT. Protein sequence: CASSLIGAGPSTDTQYF. The chain joins TRBV28 to TRBJ2-3, with D possibly TRBD2 on 6 matching bases. CDR1 and CDR2 (germline): MDHEN, SYDVKM. V lost 2 bases and J 0 bases, leaving 15 bases between the germline ends. CDR3 length: 17 residues.